This T cell receptor beta chain was documented in a study of cytomegalovirus exposure and HLA in healthy donors. This clone occurred a few times. CDR3 length equals 11 residues. Trimming pared 5 bases from V and 7 bases from J, leaving 8 bases between. In germline, CDR1 is DFQATT, CDR2 SNEGSKA (reference sequence). Use of 60 Vbeta and 13 Jbeta primers characterized the PCR. The assay was immunoSEQ multiplex PCR, and TCRdb's table has in-frame clones only and misses some. The sample includes some 180,000 clones, more than 65% of them seen just once. This chain joins TRBV20-1 and TRBJ2-2; unclear D gene. This TCR was sampled from a female donor in good health and CMV-seronegative. Sequenced input: PBMCs. CDR3 sequence (DNA): TGCAGTGCTGTCTTAGTCGGGGAGCTGTTTTTT. Encoded protein: CSAVLVGELFF.